The 28 T cell receptor beta chains below come from one sample, sequenced in a study of cytomegalovirus exposure and HLA in healthy donors listed by TCRdb under 2017. Library construction relied on the immunoSEQ multiplex PCR assay. The multiplex PCR relied on a mix of 60 forward primers for TCR Vbeta segments and 13 reverse primers for TCR Jbeta segments. Held by TCRdb, this immuneACCESS table contains in-frame sequences only and omits some clones. Under half of the omission traces to an unresolved V gene where checked; the cause of the rest is unknown. The sample table lists around 100,000 clones, around 60% of them with a count of one. About 3.8% of the sample is in the top ten clones. Sequences were obtained from PBMCs. The receptors shown here come from a man aged 30 to 39 in good health and CMV-seropositive.

V and J are TRBV9 and TRBJ2-5; D not certain. This CDR3 has 13 amino acids. Germline V CDR1 and CDR2: SGDLS, YYNGEE. V lost 0 bases to trimming and J lost 5 bases, with 8 bases between them. For the CDR3, the DNA is TGTGCCAGCAGCGTAGAGAAGCTGGAGACCCAGTACTTC. Protein product: CASSVEKLETQYF.

In its sample, this clone was seen once. This chain links TRBV29-1 with TRBJ2-1; 11 positions match TRBD1. V was pared by 5 bases and J by 5 bases, with 8 bases of the junction left unmatched. The CDR3 covers 15 residues. The V gene's germline CDR1 is SQVTM and CDR2 ANQGSEA. In DNA form, the CDR3 reads TGCAGCGTTCGTTCGGGGACAGGGGGTCACAATGAGCAGTTCTTC. It specifies CSVRSGTGGHNEQFF.

This sequence joins TRBV2 and TRBJ2-3, with D unclear. Deletions cut 8 bases from V and 1 base from J, with 10 bases between. Germline CDR1 SNHLY, CDR2 FYNNEI. The CDR3 loop spans 13 amino acids. The CDR3, as DNA: TGTGCCAGCTGGAACGGAGGCACAGATACGCAGTATTTT. Its translation: CASWNGGTDTQYF.

This clone has more than one count but fewer than ten. The genes are TRBV7-9 and TRBJ1-6, with no clear D. Trimming removed 3 bases at V and 11 bases at J, with 11 bases between. Germline V lookup: CDR1 SEHNR, CDR2 FQNEAQ (reference sequence). This CDR3 region has 13 residues. The CDR3 sequence is CASSFEGLAPLHF. The CDR3 nucleotides read TGTGCCAGCAGCTTCGAGGGTTTAGCACCCCTCCACTTT.

The chain employs TRBV4-1 and TRBJ2-1; no definite D call. Germline loops: CDR1 MGHRA, CDR2 YSYEKL. CDR3 size: 13 residues. V dropped 1 base and J dropped 10 bases, with 11 bases sitting between them. The CDR3 nucleotides read TGCGCCAGCAGCCAAGTGGATGCGCGGGAGCAGTTCTTC. Amino acids: CASSQVDAREQFF.

This clone was detected only a few times. This rearrangement joins TRBV27 to TRBJ2-7, with D tentatively TRBD1 (6 bases). The V end was cut by 4 bases, the J end by 1 base, with 11 bases between. Per the germline V gene, CDR1 is MNHEY and CDR2 is SMNVEV (reference sequence). This CDR3 is 14 amino acids long. CDR3 sequence: CASSSRDTSYEQYF. CDR3 nucleotides: TGTGCCAGCAGTTCCCGGGACACGTCCTACGAGCAGTACTTC.

The chain couples TRBV6-5 to TRBJ1-5, with D unresolved. The CDR3 consists of 13 residues. Germline assignment: CDR1 MNHEY and CDR2 SVGAGI. Trimming removed 6 bases at V and 3 bases at J, with 9 bases between. Written as DNA, the CDR3 is TGTGCCAGCAGAACAGAGAACAATCAGCCCCAGCATTTT. Protein: CASRTENNQPQHF.

Comments on this clone: It is likely a read error: a sequence one base away is far more abundant. J is TRBJ2-3 and V is TRBV6-1, with TRBD2 identical over 7 bases. The V gene end was trimmed by 7 bases and the J gene end by 2 bases; junction bases not matched to a gene: 9. Germline loops: CDR1 MNHNS, CDR2 SASEGT. CDR3 length: 15 amino acids. The CDR3 coding sequence is TGTGCCAGCAAAAACCTAGCGGAGGTCACAGATACGCAGTATTTT. Translated: CASKNLAEVTDTQYF.

As DNA, the CDR3 is TGTGCCAGTAGTTCGTACGAGGGCCCTGGAAACACCATATATTTT. Its translation is CASSSYEGPGNTIYF. The chain combines TRBV19 with TRBJ1-3; D unclear. CDR3 size: 15 residues. Germline V gene lookup returns CDR1 LNHDA and CDR2 SQIVND (reference sequence). The germline V and J ends were trimmed by 5 bases and 2 bases, with 13 bases remaining between them.

This chain joins TRBV10-3 and TRBJ1-2; 8 bases fit TRBD1. Germline loops: CDR1 ENHRY, CDR2 SYGVKD. The length of the CDR3 is 15 residues. Trimming at V came to 6 bases and at J to 8 bases, leaving 14 bases not matched to a gene. The CDR3: CAISDPDREGRGYTF. The DNA for the CDR3 is TGTGCCATCAGCGACCCGGACAGGGAGGGTCGGGGCTACACCTTC.

V is TRBV6-5 and J is TRBJ2-3, with D uncertain. The V end was cut by 0 bases, the J end by 1 base, with 8 bases between. CDR3 size: 15 residues. Germline V gene sequence: CDR1 MNHEY, CDR2 SVGAGI. The CDR3 bases are TGTGCCAGCAGTTACTCGCTCACGGGCACAGATACGCAGTATTTT. It specifies CASSYSLTGTDTQYF.

The chain joins TRBV7-9 to TRBJ2-2; the D gene is possibly TRBD1 (6 bases). The germline gives CDR1 SEHNR, CDR2 FQNEAQ (reference sequence). This CDR3 has 12 amino acids. V was clipped by 6 bases and J by 6 bases, with 8 bases between them. The CDR3 here is CASRRQAGELFF. The CDR3 bases are TGTGCCAGCAGACGACAGGCCGGGGAGCTGTTTTTT.

A remark on this clone: Other nucleotide sequences from this sample produce the same CDR3. V usage is TRBV5-1 and J usage is TRBJ2-7; 8 bases match TRBD1. This CDR3 has 15 residues. With 4 bases clipped from V and 4 bases from J, the junction kept 10 bases outside the gene matches. CDR1 and CDR2 (germline): SGHRS, YFSETQ. CDR3 DNA sequence: TGCGCCAGCAGCCCGGAGCCAGGGGGCTTTTACGAGCAGTACTTC. Its protein is CASSPEPGGFYEQYF.

The chain has TRBV9 and TRBJ2-2; D is undetermined. There are 13 residues in the CDR3. Germline V CDR1 and CDR2: SGDLS, YYNGEE. Trimming took 3 bases from V and 4 from J, leaving 7 bases between them. This CDR3 reads CASSALTTGELFF. Written as DNA, the CDR3 is TGTGCCAGCAGCGCTCTAACCACCGGGGAGCTGTTTTTT.

This chain joins TRBV9 and TRBJ1-6; D gene uncertain. Germline values: CDR1 SGDLS, CDR2 YYNGEE. The V end was cut by 0 bases, the J end by 9 bases, with 13 bases between. CDR3 size: 15 residues. The CDR3 nucleotides are TGTGCCAGCAGCGTAGCCCCCTGGAGTTCTTCACCCCTCCACTTT. It translates to CASSVAPWSSSPLHF.

The chain carries TRBV5-1 and TRBJ2-1, with 9 bases identical to TRBD1. This CDR3 is 16 amino acids long. Germline V gene lookup returns CDR1 SGHRS and CDR2 YFSETQ. The trim removed 0 bases at V and 1 base at J, leaving 2 bases unmatched. The CDR3 DNA is TGCGCCAGCAGCTTGGCGGGACAGGGTTCCTACAATGAGCAGTTCTTC. It encodes CASSLAGQGSYNEQFF.

This clone was counted only a few times. The chain links TRBV27 to TRBJ1-3; no clear D. Trimming left V 3 bases short and J 2 bases short, with 8 bases between. There are 14 residues in the CDR3. Looked up from germline, CDR1 is MNHEY and CDR2 is SMNVEV (reference sequence). CDR3 sequence: CASSLRGTGNTIYF. CDR3 coding DNA: TGTGCCAGCAGTTTGCGAGGGACTGGAAACACCATATATTTT.

There are a few counts of this clone. The chain couples TRBV7-9 to TRBJ2-1; the match to TRBD2 covers 10 bases. In germline, CDR1 is SEHNR, CDR2 FQNEAQ (reference sequence). V trimming: 5 bases; J trimming: 7 bases; junction bases outside the gene matches: 11. This CDR3 spans 16 amino acids. In DNA, the CDR3 is TGTGCCAGCAGCCCCTGGAGCGGGGGGGCCGAGAATGAGCAGTTCTTC. It encodes CASSPWSGGAENEQFF.

This clone has just one count. The rearrangement links TRBV7-6 to TRBJ2-5; TRBD2 aligns across 11 bases. TRBJ2-7 explains the end of the DNA better; the J call may be wrong. CDR3 size: 15 residues. Germline CDR1 reads SGHVS; CDR2 reads FNYEAQ. The CDR3 loop is CASTPLSGGAYEQYF. The CDR3 nucleotides read TGTGCCAGCACCCCTCTTAGCGGGGGGGCCTACGAGCAGTACTTC.

This chain joins TRBV19 and TRBJ2-2; maybe TRBD2 (6 bases). CDR1 LNHDA and CDR2 SQIVND come from the germline V gene (reference sequence). The V end was cut by 8 bases, the J end by 3 bases, with 7 bases between. The CDR3 is made up of 12 amino acids. The CDR3 region is CASGTYTGELFF. The CDR3, as DNA: TGTGCCAGTGGGACTTACACCGGGGAGCTGTTTTTT.

V gene TRBV15 combines with J gene TRBJ2-7, with D possibly being TRBD1 (7 bases). Germline CDR1 is LNHNV and CDR2 is YYDKDF (reference sequence). V shed 2 bases and J shed 6 bases, with 11 bases lying between them. This CDR3 spans 13 amino acids. CDR3 bases: TGTGCCACCAGCAGATCGCAGGGGGGCGAGCAGTACTTC. Protein sequence: CATSRSQGGEQYF. The whole variable domain, filled in from reference TRBV15 and TRBJ2-7, reads DAMVIQNPRYQVTQFGKPVTLSCSQTLNHNVMYWYQQKSSQAPKLLFHYYDKDFNNEADTPDNFQSRRPNTSFCFLDIRSPGLGDTAMYLCATSRSQGGEQYFGPGTRLTVT.

CDR3 nucleotides: TGTGCCAGCTCGCGGGAAAGGCTAGCCGCCTCTGGAAACACCATATATTTT. Residues: CASSRERLAASGNTIYF. V usage is TRBV18 and J usage is TRBJ1-3; no firm D call. CDR1 KGHSH and CDR2 LQKENI come from the germline V gene. The CDR3 is 17 residues long. V shed 6 bases and J shed 0 bases, with 18 bases lying between them.

The chain links TRBV7-9 to TRBJ2-2; TRBD1 agrees at 10 bases. This CDR3 is built from 17 residues. Per the germline V gene, CDR1 is SEHNR and CDR2 is FQNEAQ (reference sequence). V was clipped by 5 bases and J by 4 bases; unmatched bases: 10. CDR3 bases: TGTGCCAGCAGCCCGACCGGGACAGGGGAGAGCACCGGGGAGCTGTTTTTT. Translating gives CASSPTGTGESTGELFF. Drawing the rest from reference TRBV7-9 and TRBJ2-2, the complete variable domain is DTGVSQNPRHKITKRGQNVTFRCDPISEHNRLYWYRQTLGQGPEFLTYFQNEAQLEKSRLLSDRFSAERPKGSFSTLEIQRTEQGDSAMYLCASSPTGTGESTGELFFGEGSRLTVL.

This clone was recorded once. The CDR3 bases are TGCGCCAGCAGCTTGGTGTTGGGTAGCGGGGGGATCCAAGAGACCCAGTACTTC. Amino acid sequence: CASSLVLGSGGIQETQYF. V usage is TRBV5-1 and J usage is TRBJ2-5, with TRBD2 matching 10 bases. Germline V gene data show CDR1 as SGHRS and CDR2 as YFSETQ. This CDR3 contains 18 residues. The trim removed 0 bases at V and 1 base at J, leaving 9 bases unmatched.

The chain employs TRBV4-1 and TRBJ1-2; D may be TRBD1 (5 bases). CDR1 is MGHRA and CDR2 is YSYEKL in the germline V gene. The CDR3 extends over 17 amino acids. With 4 bases removed from V and 0 bases from J, the gap between germline ends came to 18 bases. This CDR3 is CASSLLLDSRANYGYTF. In DNA, the CDR3 is TGCGCCAGCAGCCTCCTCCTTGACAGCCGAGCTAACTATGGCTACACCTTC.

The rearrangement uses TRBV9 and TRBJ1-2; 7 nucleotides line up with TRBD1. The CDR3 extends over 16 amino acids. The germline V gene encodes CDR1 SGDLS and CDR2 YYNGEE. With 4 bases clipped from V and 4 bases from J, the junction kept 13 bases outside the gene matches. The CDR3 reads CASSIDPTTGIYGYTF. The CDR3 coding sequence is TGTGCCAGCAGCATCGACCCAACGACAGGGATCTATGGCTACACCTTC.

About this clone: Its ends do not fully match the called genes, so a read error is possible. The chain's CDR3 is CSSSFAKGGGRETQYF. The DNA for the CDR3 is TGTTCCAGCAGCTTCGCGAAAGGCGGGGGGCGGGAGACCCAGTACTTC. The V call is TRBV7-9, the J call TRBJ2-5, with 8 bases aligning to TRBD2. This CDR3 region has 16 residues. The germline V gene encodes CDR1 SEHNR and CDR2 FQNEAQ (reference sequence).

This clone was counted a few times. The chain joins TRBV7-9 to TRBJ2-5, with 9 nucleotides matching TRBD2. Germline loops: CDR1 SEHNR, CDR2 FQNEAQ (reference sequence). Losses at the gene ends were 4 bases for V and 5 bases for J; bases not matched to a gene: 8. This CDR3 has 15 amino acids. CDR3 region: CASSSTGTSRETQYF. CDR3 nucleotides: TGTGCCAGCAGCTCAACCGGGACTAGCAGGGAGACCCAGTACTTC.